These T cell receptor beta chains were read from a single sample in a study of PD-1 blockade in mismatch repair-deficient tumors. Clones were read by immunoSEQ multiplex PCR, and TCRdb kept only the in-frame ones, dropping some. This table has some 70,000 clones, 60% to 80% appearing once. This specimen consisted of peripheral blood, obtained 2 weeks after starting pembrolizumab. These receptors all come from an adult with mismatch repair-deficient cancer. Each CDR3 is given with its conserved first and last residue. A D gene is named only where the DNA matches it firmly. Some rows mark clone size as missing; the rest say once, few, many or name a class of expanded clone.

once	TRBJ1-1	TRBV7-2	NA	TGTGCCAGCAGCTTTTCCAGCCCAGGGAACACTGAAGCTTTCTTT	CASSFSSPGNTEAFF
NA	TRBJ2-1	TRBV19	TRBD1	TGTGCCAGTAGTATATACGGGACAGGGGGCAATGAGCAGTTCTTC	CASSIYGTGGNEQFF
NA	TRBJ2-1	TRBV5-6	NA	TGTGCCAGCAGCTCCCTAGGTTCTAGCGAGGACTACAATGAGCAGTTCTTC	CASSSLGSSEDYNEQFF
NA	TRBJ2-7	TRBV7-9	NA	TGTGCCAGCAGCTTAGTGGGAGGTTCCTACGAGCAGTACTTC	CASSLVGGSYEQYF
once	TRBJ1-2	TRBV5-5	TRBD1	TGTGCCAGCAGCTTGGAACAGGGGTATGGCTACACCTTC	CASSLEQGYGYTF
NA	TRBJ2-6	TRBV9	NA	TGTGCCAGCAGCCCACGGGTCGCGATCTCTGGGGCCAACGTCCTGACTTTC	CASSPRVAISGANVLTF
once	TRBJ1-2	TRBV19	NA	TGTGCCAGTATCGACGGGGGCCTCGACTATGGCTACACCTTC	CASIDGGLDYGYTF
NA	TRBJ2-1	TRBV6-5	TRBD2	TGTGCCAGCAGACAATATCCGGGACTAGCGAACGAGCAGTTCTTC	CASRQYPGLANEQFF
NA	TRBJ2-1	TRBV27	TRBD1	TGTGCCAGCAGGCGACCGGGACAGGGGAGCATGTTCTCCTACAATGAGCAGTTCTTC	CASRRPGQGSMFSYNEQFF
few	TRBJ1-2	TRBV27	NA	TGTGCCAGCAGTCCTGAGGGGGGGATCTACTATGGCTACACCTTC	CASSPEGGIYYGYTF
NA	TRBJ2-7	TRBV11-3	NA	TGTGCCAGCAGCTTTTTAGCTAACGAGCAGTACTTC	CASSFLANEQYF
NA	TRBJ1-1	TRBV30	NA	TGTGCCTGGAGTGGGCGGACAGCTCGCCTCTTT	CAWSGRTARLF
NA	TRBJ2-7	TRBV5-4	TRBD2	TGTGCCAGCAGCCAGACTAGCGGGAGCAACGAGCAGTACTTC	CASSQTSGSNEQYF
once	TRBJ2-1	TRBV6-4	NA	TGTGCCAGCAGTGAAAGGGGTAAAAATGAGCAGTTCTTC	CASSERGKNEQFF
few	TRBJ1-5	TRBV2	TRBD1	TGTGCCAGCAGAGGGACAGGGGATCAGCCCCAGCATTTT	CASRGTGDQPQHF
NA	TRBJ2-7	TRBV10-3	NA	TGTGCCATCAGTGGCAGGGAGGCTTCCTCCTACGAGCAGTACTTC	CAISGREASSYEQYF
NA	TRBJ2-3	TRBV18	TRBD2	TGTGCCAGCTCACCTATTGCGGGAGAGACAGATACGCAGTATTTT	CASSPIAGETDTQYF
NA	TRBJ1-2	TRBV19	TRBD1	TGTGCCAGTAGATCTGGACAGGGGGCGGGTGGCTACACCTTC	CASRSGQGAGGYTF
NA	TRBJ2-1	TRBV6-5	TRBD2	TGTGCCAGCAGTTCGAGACTAGCGGGAGTCGGCAATGAGCAGTTCTTC	CASSSRLAGVGNEQFF
NA	TRBJ1-1	TRBV2	TRBD1	TGTGCCAGAGACAGGGGGCGCGGTTCGGACACTGAAGCTTTCTTT	CARDRGRGSDTEAFF
NA	TRBJ2-7	TRBV29-1	TRBD1	TGCAGCGTTGAGAAGGAGACAGGGTCGCATTACGAGCAGTACTTC	CSVEKETGSHYEQYF
NA	TRBJ1-1	TRBV6-5	NA	TGTGCCAGCAGTTCGCGCCCGGGGGCCAGCGGCACTGAAGCTTTCTTT	CASSSRPGASGTEAFF
NA	TRBJ1-1	TRBV10-1	TRBD1	TGCGCCAGCAGACAGGGGGAGAACACTGAAGCTTTCTTT	CASRQGENTEAFF
NA	TRBJ2-1	TRBV5-5	NA	TGTGCCAGCAGCTTGTCCAGGTCGGGGAATGAGCAGTTCTTC	CASSLSRSGNEQFF
once	TRBJ1-1	TRBV27	NA	TGTGCCAGCAGGGAAGCCAGACTCATGAACACTGAAGCTTTCTTT	CASREARLMNTEAFF
NA	TRBJ2-7	TRBV9	TRBD2	TGTGCCAGCAGCGTAGGTAGCGGGAGCTCCTACGAGCAGTACTTC	CASSVGSGSSYEQYF
NA	TRBJ2-3	TRBV30	NA	TGTGCCTGGAGCATTGGAGCAGGCACAGATACGCAGTATTTT	CAWSIGAGTDTQYF
NA	TRBJ2-1	TRBV19	TRBD2	TGTGCCAGTAGCCCACGGGGGGACGGTGAGCAGTTCTTC	CASSPRGDGEQFF
NA	TRBJ2-3	TRBV7-9	TRBD2	TGTGCCAGCAGCGGGGGGGCAGATACGCAGTATTTT	CASSGGADTQYF
NA	TRBJ1-3	TRBV2	NA	TGTGCCAGCAGTAGGCAGTCTTTCTCTGGAAACACCATATATTTT	CASSRQSFSGNTIYF
NA	TRBJ1-5	TRBV2	NA	TGTGCCAGCAGTGAATACCGTTTGGGGACGGGCCAGCCCCAGCATTTT	CASSEYRLGTGQPQHF
NA	TRBJ2-2	TRBV10-3	TRBD1	TGTGCCATCAGTGGACAGGGTGGTGAGGACACCGGGGAGCTGTTTTTT	CAISGQGGEDTGELFF
many	TRBJ2-1	TRBV27	NA	TGTGCCAGCAGAGTGTCTGGCAGGGGCAACAATGAGCAGTTCTTC	CASRVSGRGNNEQFF
NA	TRBJ1-1	TRBV7-6	NA	TGTGCCAGCAGCCTACTAGGGCCCAATGAAGCTTTCTTT	CASSLLGPNEAFF
NA	TRBJ2-1	TRBV2	TRBD2	TGTGCCAGCAGTTTGGGACTAGCGGGACCTTACAATGAGCAGTTCTTC	CASSLGLAGPYNEQFF
NA	TRBJ2-3	TRBV7-7	NA	TGTGCTAGCAGCTTAGCGGCGGGAACCGCAGATACGCAGTATTTT	CASSLAAGTADTQYF